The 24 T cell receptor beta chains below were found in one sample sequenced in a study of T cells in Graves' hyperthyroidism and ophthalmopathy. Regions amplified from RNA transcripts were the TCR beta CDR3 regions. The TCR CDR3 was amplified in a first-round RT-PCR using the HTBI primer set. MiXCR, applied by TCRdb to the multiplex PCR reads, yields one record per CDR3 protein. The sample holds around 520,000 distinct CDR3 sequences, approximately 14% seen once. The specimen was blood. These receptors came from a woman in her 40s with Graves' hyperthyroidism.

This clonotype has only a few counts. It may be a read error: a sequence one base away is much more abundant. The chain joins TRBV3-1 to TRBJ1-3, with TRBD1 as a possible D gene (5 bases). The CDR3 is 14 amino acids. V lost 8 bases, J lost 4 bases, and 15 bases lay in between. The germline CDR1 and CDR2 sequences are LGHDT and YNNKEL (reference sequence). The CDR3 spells CASGTGTGGNTIYF. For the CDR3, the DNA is TGTGCCAGCGGGACCGGGACCGGGGGAAACACCATATATTTT.

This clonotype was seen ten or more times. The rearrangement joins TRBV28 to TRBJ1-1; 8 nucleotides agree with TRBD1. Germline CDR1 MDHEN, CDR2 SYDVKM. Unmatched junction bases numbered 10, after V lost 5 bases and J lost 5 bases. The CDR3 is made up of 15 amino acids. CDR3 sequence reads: CASSTTGTGGTEAFF. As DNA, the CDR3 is TGTGCCAGCAGTACTACCGGGACAGGCGGGACTGAAGCTTTCTTT.

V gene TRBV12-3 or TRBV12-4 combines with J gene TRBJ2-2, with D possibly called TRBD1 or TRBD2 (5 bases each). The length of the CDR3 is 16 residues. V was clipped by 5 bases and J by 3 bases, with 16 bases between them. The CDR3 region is CASSLTGAGDTGELFF. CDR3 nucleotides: TGTGCCAGCAGTCTCACCGGGGCCGGAGACACCGGGGAGCTGTTTTTT.

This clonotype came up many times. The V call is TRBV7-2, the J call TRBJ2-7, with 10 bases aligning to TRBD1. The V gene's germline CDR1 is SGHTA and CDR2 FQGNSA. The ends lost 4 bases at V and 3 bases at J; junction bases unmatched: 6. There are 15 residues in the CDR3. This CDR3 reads CASSSPGQGIYEQYF. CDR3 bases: TGTGCCAGCAGCTCTCCGGGACAGGGGATCTACGAGCAGTACTTC.

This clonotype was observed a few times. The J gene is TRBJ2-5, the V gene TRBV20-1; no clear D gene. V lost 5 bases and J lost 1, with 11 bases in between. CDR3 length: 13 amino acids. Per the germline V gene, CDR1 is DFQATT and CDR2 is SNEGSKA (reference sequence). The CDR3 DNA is TGCAGTGCTTCATCAACGGGCCAAGAGACCCAGTACTTC. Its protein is CSASSTGQETQYF.

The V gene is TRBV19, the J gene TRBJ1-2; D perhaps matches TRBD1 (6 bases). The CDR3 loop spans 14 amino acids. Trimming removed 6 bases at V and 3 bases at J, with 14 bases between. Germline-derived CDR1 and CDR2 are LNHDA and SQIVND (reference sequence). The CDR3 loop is CASRNTGLDYGYTF. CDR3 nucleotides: TGTGCCAGTAGGAATACAGGGCTGGACTATGGCTACACCTTC.

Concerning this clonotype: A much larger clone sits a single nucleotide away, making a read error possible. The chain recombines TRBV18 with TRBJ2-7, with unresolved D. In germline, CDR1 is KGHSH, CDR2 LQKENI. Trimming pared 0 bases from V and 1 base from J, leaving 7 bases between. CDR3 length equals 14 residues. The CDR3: CASSPPSTSYEQYF. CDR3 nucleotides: TGTGCCAGCTCACCACCGTCTACATCCTACGAGCAGTACTTC.

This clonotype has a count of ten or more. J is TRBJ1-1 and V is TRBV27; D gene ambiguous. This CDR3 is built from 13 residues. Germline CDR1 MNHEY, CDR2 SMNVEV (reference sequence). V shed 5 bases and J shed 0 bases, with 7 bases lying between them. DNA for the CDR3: TGTGCCAGCAGTGACGCGATGAACACTGAAGCTTTCTTT. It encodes CASSDAMNTEAFF.

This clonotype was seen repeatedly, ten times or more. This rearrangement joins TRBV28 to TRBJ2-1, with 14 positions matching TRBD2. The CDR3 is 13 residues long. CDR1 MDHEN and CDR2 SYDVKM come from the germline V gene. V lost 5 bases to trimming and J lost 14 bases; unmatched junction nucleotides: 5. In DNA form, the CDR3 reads TGTGCCAGCAGTGCGGGACTAGCGGGAGTAGAGTTCTTC. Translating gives CASSAGLAGVEFF.

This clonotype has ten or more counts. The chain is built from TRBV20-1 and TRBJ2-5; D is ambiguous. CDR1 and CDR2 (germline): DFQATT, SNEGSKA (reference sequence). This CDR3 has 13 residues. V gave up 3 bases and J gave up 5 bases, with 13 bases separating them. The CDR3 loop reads CSASYMGLETQYF. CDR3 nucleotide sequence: TGCAGTGCTAGTTATATGGGCTTGGAGACCCAGTACTTC.

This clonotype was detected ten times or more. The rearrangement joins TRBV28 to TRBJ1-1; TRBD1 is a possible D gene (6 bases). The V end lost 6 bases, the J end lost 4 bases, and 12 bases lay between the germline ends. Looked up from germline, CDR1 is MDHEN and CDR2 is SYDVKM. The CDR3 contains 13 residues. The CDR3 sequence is CASRPQGFTEAFF. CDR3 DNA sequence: TGTGCCAGCAGGCCGCAGGGGTTCACTGAAGCTTTCTTT.

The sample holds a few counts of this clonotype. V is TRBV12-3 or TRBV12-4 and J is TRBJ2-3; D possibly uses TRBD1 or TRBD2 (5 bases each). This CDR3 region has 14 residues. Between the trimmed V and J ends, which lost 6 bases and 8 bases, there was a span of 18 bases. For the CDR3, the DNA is TGTGCCAGCAGACCACGGGACCTAAGTGCTACGCAGTATTTT. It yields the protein CASRPRDLSATQYF.

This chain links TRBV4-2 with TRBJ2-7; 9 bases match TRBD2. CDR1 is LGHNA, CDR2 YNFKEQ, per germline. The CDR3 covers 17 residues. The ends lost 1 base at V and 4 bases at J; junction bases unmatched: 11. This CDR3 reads CASSQGRERTSVYEQYF. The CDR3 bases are TGTGCCAGCAGCCAAGGCAGAGAGAGGACTAGCGTTTACGAGCAGTACTTC.

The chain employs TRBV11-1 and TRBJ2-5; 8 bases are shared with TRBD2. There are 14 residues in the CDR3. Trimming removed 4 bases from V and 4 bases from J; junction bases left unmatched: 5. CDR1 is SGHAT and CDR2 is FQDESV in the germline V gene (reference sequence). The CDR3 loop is CASSSKAGVETQYF. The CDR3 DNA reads TGTGCCAGCAGCTCTAAAGCGGGAGTAGAGACCCAGTACTTC.

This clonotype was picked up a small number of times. The CDR3 sequence is CASSGPGLVGQETQYF. The CDR3 DNA reads as TGTGCCAGCAGCGGACCGGGACTAGTTGGCCAAGAGACCCAGTACTTC. V gene TRBV28 combines with J gene TRBJ2-5; 8 bases align to TRBD2. The CDR3 has 16 residues. Losses at the gene ends were 6 bases for V and 1 base for J; bases not matched to a gene: 10. CDR1 and CDR2 (germline): MDHEN, SYDVKM.

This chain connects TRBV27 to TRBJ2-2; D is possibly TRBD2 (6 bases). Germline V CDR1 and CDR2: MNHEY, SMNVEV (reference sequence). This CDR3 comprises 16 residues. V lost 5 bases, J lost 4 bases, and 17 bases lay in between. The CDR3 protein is CASSRGTLPSTGELFF. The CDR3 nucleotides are TGTGCCAGCAGTCGGGGGACTTTACCTAGCACCGGGGAGCTGTTTTTT.

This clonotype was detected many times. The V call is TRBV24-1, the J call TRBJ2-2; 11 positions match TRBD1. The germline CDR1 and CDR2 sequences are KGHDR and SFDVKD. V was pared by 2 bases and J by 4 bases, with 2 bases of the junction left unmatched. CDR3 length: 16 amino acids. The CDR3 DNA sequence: TGTGCCACCAGTGATTCCGGGACAGGGGGCACCGGGGAGCTGTTTTTT. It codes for CATSDSGTGGTGELFF.

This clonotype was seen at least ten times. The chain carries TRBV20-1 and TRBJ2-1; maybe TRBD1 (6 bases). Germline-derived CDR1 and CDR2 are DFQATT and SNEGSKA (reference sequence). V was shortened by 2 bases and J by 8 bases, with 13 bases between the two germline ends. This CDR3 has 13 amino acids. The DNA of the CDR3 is TGCAGTGCTAGAAGGGGGAGTGACCATGAGCAGTTCTTC. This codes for CSARRGSDHEQFF.

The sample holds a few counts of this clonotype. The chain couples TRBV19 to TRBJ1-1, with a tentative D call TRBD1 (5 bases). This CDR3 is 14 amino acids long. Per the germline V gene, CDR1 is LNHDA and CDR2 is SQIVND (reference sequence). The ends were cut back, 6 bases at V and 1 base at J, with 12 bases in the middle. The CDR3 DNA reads TGTGCCAGTAGCACCCTGGGGGAGAACACTGAAGCTTTCTTT. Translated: CASSTLGENTEAFF.

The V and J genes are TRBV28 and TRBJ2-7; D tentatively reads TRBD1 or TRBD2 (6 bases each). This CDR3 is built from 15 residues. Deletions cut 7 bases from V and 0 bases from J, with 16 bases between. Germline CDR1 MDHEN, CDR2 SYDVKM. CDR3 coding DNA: TGTGCCAGCACTATGGAGGGGGGCAGCTCCTACGAGCAGTACTTC. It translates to CASTMEGGSSYEQYF.

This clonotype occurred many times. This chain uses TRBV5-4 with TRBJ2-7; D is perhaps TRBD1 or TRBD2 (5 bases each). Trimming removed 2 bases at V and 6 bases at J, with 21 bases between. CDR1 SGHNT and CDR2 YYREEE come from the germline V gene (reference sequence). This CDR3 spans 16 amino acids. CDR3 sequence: CASSFILAGSLTEQYF. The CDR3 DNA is TGTGCCAGCAGCTTCATTCTGGCAGGGAGCCTTACCGAGCAGTACTTC.

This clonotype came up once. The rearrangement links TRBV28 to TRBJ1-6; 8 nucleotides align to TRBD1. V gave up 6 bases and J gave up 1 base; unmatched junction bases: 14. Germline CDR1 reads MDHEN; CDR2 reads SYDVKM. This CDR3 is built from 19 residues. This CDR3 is CASRPRSIRGRSYNSPLHF. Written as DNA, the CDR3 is TGTGCCAGCAGGCCCCGGTCTATCAGGGGGCGATCCTATAATTCACCCCTCCACTTT. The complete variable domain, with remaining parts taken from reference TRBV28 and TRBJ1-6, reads DVKVTQSSRYLVKRTGEKVFLECVQDMDHENMFWYRQDPGLGLRLIYFSYDVKMKEKGDIPEGYSVSREKKERFSLILESASTNQTSMYLCASRPRSIRGRSYNSPLHFGNGTRLTVT.

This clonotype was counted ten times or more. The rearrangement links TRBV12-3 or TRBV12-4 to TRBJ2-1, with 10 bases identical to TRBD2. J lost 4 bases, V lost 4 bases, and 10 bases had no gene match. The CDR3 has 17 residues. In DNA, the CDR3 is TGTGCCAGCAGTTCATGGACTAGCGGACACCTTTACAATGAGCAGTTCTTC. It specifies CASSSWTSGHLYNEQFF.

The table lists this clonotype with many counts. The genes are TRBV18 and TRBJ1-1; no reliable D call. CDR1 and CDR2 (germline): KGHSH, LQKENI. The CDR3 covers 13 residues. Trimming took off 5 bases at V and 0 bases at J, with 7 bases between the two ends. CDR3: CASSEDVNTEAFF. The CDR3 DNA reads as TGTGCCAGCTCAGAGGATGTGAACACTGAAGCTTTCTTT.